The rows below give T cell receptor beta chains drawn from one sample of a study of CD8 T cells in ankylosing spondylitis. MiXCR, run by TCRdb on the 5' RACE reads, gives a single entry per CDR3 protein. Altogether roughly 140,000 distinct CDR3 sequences are present, around two fifths being singletons, with the ten largest covering roughly 15%. The specimen was synovial fluid, either unsorted or a sorted T cell fraction (not recorded which). The receptors come from a male donor with ankylosing spondylitis. Each CDR3 is given with its conserved first and last residue. Each record gives: D gene, J gene, V gene, clone size, CDR3 protein, CDR3 DNA. A D gene is named only where the DNA matches it firmly. Rows may omit the clone size; those that give it use once, few, many or a size class.

TRBD1 | TRBJ1-1 | TRBV6-5 | few | CASSYSMWDRGRGTEAFF | TGTGCCAGCAGTTACTCGATGTGGGACAGGGGGCGCGGCACTGAAGCTTTCTTT
. | TRBJ1-1 | TRBV4-3 | many | CASSHRGGTEAFF | TGCGCCAGCAGCCACAGGGGAGGGACTGAAGCTTTCTTT
. | TRBJ2-7 | TRBV11-2 | few | CASSPTFGDSYEQYF | TGTGCCAGCAGCCCGACTTTTGGGGACTCCTACGAGCAGTACTTC
TRBD1 | TRBJ2-7 | TRBV9 | . | CASSVDGTVSYEQYF | TGTGCCAGCAGCGTAGATGGGACAGTCTCCTACGAGCAGTACTTC
. | TRBJ1-1 | TRBV7-9 | . | CASSPGSEAFF | TGTGCCAGCAGTCCCGGTTCAGAAGCTTTCTTT
TRBD2 | TRBJ2-4 | TRBV10-3 | once | CAIGTGTSGGLKNIQYF | TGTGCCATCGGGACCGGGACTAGCGGGGGACTCAAAAACATTCAGTACTTC
. | TRBJ2-5 | TRBV3-1 | few | CASSRYPDMHQETQYF | TGTGCCAGCAGCCGATACCCGGACATGCACCAAGAGACCCAGTACTTC
TRBD1 | TRBJ1-1 | TRBV4-2 | . | CASSSTWDRTLIAFF | TGTGCCAGCAGCTCCACCTGGGACAGGACCCTAATAGCTTTCTTT
. | TRBJ1-1 | TRBV12-3/TRBV12-4 | . | CASLATTEAFF | TGTGCCAGCTTAGCGACGACTGAAGCTTTCTTT
. | TRBJ2-5 | TRBV4-2 | few | CASSQDLGASETQYF | TGTGCCAGCAGCCAAGATCTCGGGGCGTCCGAGACCCAGTACTTC
. | TRBJ2-3 | TRBV10-3 | . | CAIRPVGGLTDTQYF | TGTGCCATCAGGCCGGTGGGAGGTTTGACAGATACGCAGTATTTT
TRBD1 | TRBJ1-5 | TRBV6-7 | once | CAFRQVQGAPFNQPQHF | TGTGCCTTTAGGCAGGTACAGGGGGCCCCCTTCAATCAGCCCCAGCATTTT
. | TRBJ1-5 | TRBV28 | . | CASTERGDNQPQHF | TGTGCCTCTACGGAGAGGGGCGACAATCAGCCCCAGCATTTT
. | TRBJ1-1 | TRBV11-3 | . | CASSIRSWADQTFF | TGTGCCAGCAGCATCAGATCGTGGGCGGACCAAACTTTCTTT
. | TRBJ2-7 | TRBV27 | . | CATKMRAPRGEQYF | TGTGCCACCAAGATGAGGGCCCCACGCGGGGAGCAGTACTTC
TRBD1 | TRBJ2-5 | TRBV13 | . | CASSSSPGQGGEETQYF | TGTGCCAGCAGCTCGTCCCCGGGACAGGGGGGGGAAGAGACCCAGTACTTC
TRBD1 | TRBJ2-4 | TRBV28 | . | CASSRYYRGLVAKNIQYF | TGTGCCAGCAGTCGATACTACAGGGGTTTAGTGGCCAAAAACATTCAGTACTTC
. | TRBJ2-2 | TRBV29-1 | many | CSVEGHNTGELFF | TGCAGCGTTGAGGGACACAACACCGGGGAGCTGTTTTTT
. | TRBJ1-2 | TRBV4-3 | few | CASSQEATTRRGYTF | TGCGCCAGCAGCCAAGAGGCGACAACCCGAAGAGGCTACACCTTC
TRBD1 | TRBJ2-7 | TRBV4-3 | many | CASSPGTGGGYYEQYF | TGCGCCAGCAGCCCTGGGACAGGGGGCGGCTACTACGAGCAGTACTTC
TRBD2 | TRBJ2-1 | TRBV15 | . | CATSREAGEGNEQFF | TGTGCCACCAGCAGAGAAGCGGGAGAGGGCAATGAGCAGTTCTTC
. | TRBJ1-5 | TRBV12-3/TRBV12-4 | few | CASSSTTGYRSSNQPQHF | TGTGCCAGCAGCAGTACTACAGGGTACAGGTCGAGCAATCAGCCCCAGCATTTT
. | TRBJ1-5 | TRBV15 | few | CATSRGPQKEDQPQHF | TGTGCCACCAGCAGAGGACCTCAAAAGGAGGATCAGCCCCAGCATTTT
. | TRBJ2-1 | TRBV18 | . | CASSPPAGGSYNEQFF | TGTGCCAGCTCCCCTCCCGCCGGAGGCTCCTACAATGAGCAGTTCTTC
. | TRBJ2-2 | TRBV10-2 | . | CASRPDRNTGELFF | TGCGCCAGCAGGCCGGACCGGAACACCGGGGAGCTGTTTTTT
. | TRBJ1-6 | TRBV28 | . | CASSRGGRVPLHF | TGTGCCAGCAGCCGCGGTGGACGCGTACCCCTCCACTTT
. | TRBJ2-2 | TRBV4-3 | . | CASSQGREWGTGELFF | TGCGCCAGCAGCCAAGGCCGGGAGTGGGGCACCGGGGAGCTGTTTTTT
. | TRBJ1-1 | TRBV28 | . | CASSQLWALVGNTEAFF | TGTGCCAGCAGCCAGTTATGGGCCCTGGTAGGGAACACTGAAGCTTTCTTT
TRBD2 | TRBJ2-1 | TRBV6-1 | once | CASSLLSGGNNEQFF | TGTGCCAGCAGCTTGCTTAGCGGGGGTAACAATGAGCAGTTCTTC
. | TRBJ1-1 | TRBV10-3 | . | CAISARFMGTEAFF | TGTGCCATCAGCGCCAGGTTCATGGGGACTGAAGCTTTCTTT
TRBD1 | TRBJ2-7 | TRBV10-3 | . | CAISESRDRDAYEQYF | TGTGCCATCAGTGAGTCCCGGGACAGGGACGCATACGAGCAGTACTTC
. | TRBJ2-5 | TRBV5-1 | . | CASSFVRETQYF | TGCGCCAGCAGCTTTGTTCGGGAGACCCAGTACTTC
TRBD2 | TRBJ2-5 | TRBV4-1 | few | CASSQFPGLAGFQETQYF | TGCGCCAGCAGCCAGTTCCCGGGACTAGCGGGATTCCAAGAGACCCAGTACTTC
TRBD2 | TRBJ2-7 | TRBV12-3/TRBV12-4 | . | CASSLVVELGGSRYEQYF | TGTGCCAGCAGTTTAGTAGTAGAATTGGGCGGGAGCCGCTACGAGCAGTACTTC
TRBD2 | TRBJ2-1 | TRBV11-1 | few | CASSSPSGGALSSYNEQFF | TGTGCCAGCAGCTCCCCTAGCGGGGGGGCCCTGAGCTCCTACAATGAGCAGTTCTTC
. | TRBJ1-2 | TRBV7-9 | . | CASSLGVIDGYTF | TGTGCCAGCAGCTTAGGGGTTATCGATGGCTACACCTTC
TRBD2 | TRBJ2-4 | TRBV4-1 | . | CASSQVERLAGDFKNIQYF | TGCGCCAGCAGCCAAGTAGAAAGACTAGCGGGGGACTTCAAAAACATTCAGTACTTC
TRBD2 | TRBJ2-2 | TRBV30 | . | CAWSRRSQRLAGGVGELFF | TGTGCCTGGAGTAGAAGATCCCAAAGACTAGCGGGAGGGGTTGGGGAGCTGTTTTTT
. | TRBJ2-7 | TRBV20-1 | few | CSARELDSSLPYEQYF | TGCAGTGCTAGGGAACTGGACAGTTCCCTACCCTACGAGCAGTACTTC
TRBD2 | TRBJ2-7 | TRBV4-1 | . | CASSQGLAGYEQYF | TGCGCCAGCAGCCAGGGACTAGCGGGGTACGAGCAGTACTTC
. | TRBJ2-3 | TRBV7-9 | . | CASSRPGLDFNTQYF | TGTGCCAGCAGCCGGCCGGGACTGGACTTCAATACGCAGTATTTT
. | TRBJ1-6 | TRBV3-1 | . | CASGVPGFCSPLHF | TGTGCCAGCGGCGTCCCGGGATTCTGTTCGCCCCTCCACTTT
TRBD1 | TRBJ2-7 | TRBV11-2 | . | CASSQTPWDRGRPYEQYF | TGTGCCAGCAGCCAAACCCCCTGGGACAGGGGGCGCCCCTACGAGCAGTACTTC
TRBD1 | TRBJ1-5 | TRBV28 | few | CASSLRGPLRNQPQHF | TGTGCCAGCAGTTTGAGGGGGCCCTTGCGGAATCAGCCCCAGCATTTT
TRBD1 | TRBJ1-2 | TRBV9 | . | CASSVGRDRGLNYGYTF | TGTGCCAGCAGCGTAGGTAGGGACAGGGGACTTAACTATGGCTACACCTTC
. | TRBJ1-1 | TRBV20-1 | few | CSATPPGLYTEAFF | TGCAGTGCTACCCCGCCAGGGCTGTACACTGAAGCTTTCTTT
. | TRBJ2-2 | TRBV7-9 | medium-sized | CASSSNRVATGELFF | TGTGCCAGCAGCTCCAACAGGGTGGCCACCGGGGAGCTGTTTTTT
TRBD1 | TRBJ2-1 | TRBV12-3/TRBV12-4 | . | CASSGEWLGQGNYNEQFF | TGTGCCAGCAGTGGAGAATGGTTAGGACAGGGGAACTACAATGAGCAGTTCTTC
TRBD1 | TRBJ2-7 | TRBV11-3 | . | CASSLVRDSSYEQYF | TGTGCCAGCAGCTTAGTACGGGACAGTTCCTACGAGCAGTACTTC
. | TRBJ2-5 | TRBV15 | . | CATSRDPKETQYF | TGTGCCACCAGCAGAGATCCCAAAGAGACCCAGTACTTC
. | TRBJ2-3 | TRBV20-1 | . | CSAITRGLTDTQYF | TGCAGTGCCATCACTCGGGGCCTCACAGATACGCAGTATTTT
TRBD2 | TRBJ2-7 | TRBV7-6 | . | CASSSYLAGENYEQYF | TGTGCCAGCAGTTCCTACCTAGCGGGGGAGAACTACGAGCAGTACTTC
. | TRBJ1-3 | TRBV5-1 | . | CASSLRAGTRFSGNTIYF | TGCGCCAGCAGCTTGAGGGCAGGGACCCGATTCTCTGGAAACACCATATATTTT